These T cell receptor beta chains were read from a single sample in a study of T cell changes during pregnancy in multiple sclerosis. Here immunoSEQ multiplex PCR was the method, and the copy in TCRdb shows in-frame clones only, minus some. This sample carries about 98,000 clones, roughly 94% of them seen once, and the ten largest clones take 2% to 3%. Sequencing was performed on peripheral blood, taken after pregnancy. These receptors all come from a female donor in good health, enrolled as a control in a pregnancy study. CDR3s include the opening cysteine and the closing phenylalanine or tryptophan. D genes are given only for firm matches. For some rows the clone size is stated as once, few or many, or as a class when expanded; others skip it.

14	TRBV10-1	NA	few	TRBJ1-6	TGCGCCAGCAGTGAGAGGGTAACAGGTTCACCCCTCCACTTT	CASSERVTGSPLHF
14	TRBV5-4	NA	NA	TRBJ1-2	TGTGCCAGCAGCTTAGGGACGGTGGAGGGCGGCTACACCTTC	CASSLGTVEGGYTF
13	TRBV2	NA	NA	TRBJ2-7	TGTGCCAGACAGGGTGCAGGTTTGTACGAGCAGTACTTC	CARQGAGLYEQYF
15	TRBV2	NA	NA	TRBJ2-1	TGTGCCAGCAGTCTTAGCCTCTCTTCCTACAATGAGCAGTTCTTC	CASSLSLSSYNEQFF
15	TRBV5-6	NA	NA	TRBJ2-7	TGTGCCAGCAGCTTAGGGGGGGTTTCTTTCTACGAGCAGTACTTC	CASSLGGVSFYEQYF
13	TRBV6-1	NA	NA	TRBJ1-1	TGTGCCAGCAGTAGGATAACAGGGACTGAAGCTTTCTTT	CASSRITGTEAFF
14	TRBV2	NA	NA	TRBJ2-1	TGTGCCAGCAGCGGGGGCCTAGCGGTCTATGAGCAGTTCTTC	CASSGGLAVYEQFF
13	TRBV19	NA	NA	TRBJ2-7	TGTGCCAGTAGTATAGCGACTGACTACGAGCAGTACTTC	CASSIATDYEQYF
16	TRBV11-2	TRBD2	NA	TRBJ2-1	TGTGCCAGCAGCCTTAGCGGGTTGAGCTCCTACAATGAGCAGTTCTTC	CASSLSGLSSYNEQFF
18	TRBV7-9	TRBD1	NA	TRBJ2-6	TGTGCCAGCAGCGACCGGGACAGGGCCGATGGAGGGGCCAACGTCCTGACTTTC	CASSDRDRADGGANVLTF